These 11 T cell receptor beta chains came from one sample sequenced in a study of long-term antiretroviral therapy in people with HIV. Version v3.0 of the immunoSEQ assay was performed at survey level. The method was immunoSEQ multiplex PCR; TCRdb's version includes in-frame clones alone and lacks a portion of them. The data show 17,000 or so clones, with over 75% seen just once and approximately 9.1% held by the top ten. The source material was unsorted PBMCs, sampled 0.3 years after starting antiretroviral therapy. The source is a man aged 18 to 30 with HIV.

The gene calls are TRBV6-5 and TRBJ1-4; the match to TRBD1 covers 10 bases. J was trimmed by 7 bases and V by 8 bases; bases with no gene match: 4. CDR1 MNHEY and CDR2 SVGAGI come from the germline V gene. CDR3 size: 13 residues. Written as DNA, the CDR3 is TGTGCCAGCGCCCGGACAGGGGGTGAAAAACTGTTTTTT. This sequence encodes CASARTGGEKLFF.

The V call is TRBV5-1, the J call TRBJ2-2; TRBD1 matches at 9 bases. This CDR3 is built from 16 residues. From germline, CDR1 is SGHRS and CDR2 YFSETQ. J was trimmed by 0 bases and V by 4 bases; bases with no gene match: 4. Here the CDR3 DNA reads TGCGCCAGCAGCGGCTGGACAGGGGCGAACACCGGGGAGCTGTTTTTT. Amino acid sequence: CASSGWTGANTGELFF.

This clone was seen a handful of times. The genes are TRBV29-1 and TRBJ1-2, with 7 bases fitting TRBD1. From germline, CDR1 is SQVTM and CDR2 ANQGSEA. This CDR3 contains 13 residues. The ends lost 4 bases at V and 2 bases at J; junction bases unmatched: 4. The CDR3 DNA is TGCAGCGTTGGGGACAGCGCGAACTATGGCTACACCTTC. Residues: CSVGDSANYGYTF.

V is TRBV2 and J is TRBJ2-1, with 8 positions matching TRBD2. CDR3 length equals 14 residues. Germline trimming cut 6 bases from V and 4 bases from J; bases unmatched to any gene: 5. The germline V gene has CDR1 SNHLY and CDR2 FYNNEI. DNA of the CDR3: TGTGCCAGCAGAATAGCGGGACCGTACAATGAGCAGTTCTTC. As protein: CASRIAGPYNEQFF. Looking up the rest from reference TRBV2 and TRBJ2-1 gives the full variable domain: EPEVTQTPSHQVTQMGQEVILRCVPISNHLYFYWYRQILGQKVEFLVSFYNNEISEKSEIFDDQFSVERPDGSNFTLKIRSTKLEDSAMYFCASRIAGPYNEQFFGPGTRLTVL.

This clone occurred once. The J gene is TRBJ2-1, the V gene TRBV11-2; 8 nucleotides line up with TRBD1. V lost 6 bases to trimming and J lost 3 bases; unmatched junction nucleotides: 4. Germline V gene sequence: CDR1 SGHAT, CDR2 FQNNGV. The CDR3 sequence is 14 residues long. The CDR3 is CASSQGAVYNEQFF. DNA for the CDR3: TGTGCCAGCAGTCAGGGGGCCGTCTACAATGAGCAGTTCTTC.

The CDR3 DNA follows: TGTGCCAGCAGCTCCTTTAGCTCTGGAAACACCATATATTTT. It encodes CASSSFSSGNTIYF. The chain joins TRBV5-4 to TRBJ1-3; D gene uncertain. The CDR3 covers 14 residues. V shed 3 bases and J shed 0 bases, with 7 bases lying between them. Germline assignment: CDR1 SGHNT and CDR2 YYREEE (reference sequence).

The chain recombines TRBV5-1 with TRBJ1-4; D may be TRBD1 (6 bases). The CDR3 runs 16 residues. V was clipped by 3 bases and J by 0 bases, with 12 bases between them. The germline gives CDR1 SGHRS, CDR2 YFSETQ. CDR3 bases: TGCGCCAGCAGCTCCAGGGGAGACGCAACTAATGAAAAACTGTTTTTT. Protein: CASSSRGDATNEKLFF.

This clone was seen once. The V and J genes are TRBV6-1 and TRBJ2-7; D may be TRBD2 (6 bases). The CDR3 covers 16 residues. Trimming took off 4 bases at V and 4 bases at J, with 20 bases between the two ends. Germline CDR1 MNHNS, CDR2 SASEGT. In DNA, the CDR3 is TGTGCCAGCAGTGGCCCAGGGAGGCCTAAGCCTTACGAGCAGTACGTC. Protein sequence: CASSGPGRPKPYEQYV.

This chain uses TRBV20-1 with TRBJ2-1; D unclear. The CDR3 is 10 amino acids. V was cut by 3 bases and J by 8 bases, with 5 bases left in between. The germline V gene encodes CDR1 DFQATT and CDR2 SNEGSKA (reference sequence). CDR3 nucleotides: TGCAGTGCTAGTAAGGATGAGCAGTTCTTC. The encoded protein is CSASKDEQFF.

The chain carries TRBV7-9 and TRBJ1-1; D remains unclear. In germline, CDR1 is SEHNR, CDR2 FQNEAQ (reference sequence). V was shortened by 5 bases and J by 5 bases, with 12 bases between the two germline ends. The CDR3 loop spans 13 amino acids. The CDR3 here is CASSPPLLTEAFF. Written as DNA, the CDR3 is TGTGCCAGCAGCCCCCCCTTACTTACTGAAGCTTTCTTT.

The chain couples TRBV5-4 to TRBJ1-4; possible D gene TRBD1, 5 bases. CDR1 SGHNT and CDR2 YYREEE come from the germline V gene (reference sequence). Between the trimmed V and J ends, which lost 4 bases and 0 bases, there was a span of 10 bases. The CDR3 contains 15 residues. CDR3 sequence reads: CASSLGGATNEKLFF. The CDR3 DNA reads TGTGCCAGCAGCCTGGGGGGGGCAACTAATGAAAAACTGTTTTTT.